Below are 24 T cell receptor beta chains sequenced from a single sample in a study of cytomegalovirus exposure and HLA in healthy donors. 60 Vbeta and 13 Jbeta primers were used in PCR. Assay: immunoSEQ multiplex PCR; the TCRdb copy retains only in-frame clones and omits some. The sample consists of around 170,000 clones, 65% to 85% of them appearing once. Sequenced material: PBMCs. The receptors derive from a man in his forties or fifties in good health and CMV-seropositive.

The chain couples TRBV7-3 to TRBJ1-2; D is unresolved. The CDR3 spans 15 residues. In germline, CDR1 is SGHTA, CDR2 FQGTGA. Trimming took 3 bases from V and 2 from J, leaving 13 bases between them. The CDR3 region is CASSFDGRSNYGYTF. The CDR3 coding sequence is TGTGCCAGCAGCTTCGATGGCCGATCAAACTATGGCTACACCTTC.

This chain connects TRBV6-1 to TRBJ1-5; no definite D call. There are 11 residues in the CDR3. Between the trimmed V and J ends, which lost 5 bases and 4 bases, there was a span of 3 bases. Germline V CDR1 and CDR2: MNHNS, SASEGT. This CDR3 reads CASSQNQPQHF. DNA for the CDR3: TGTGCCAGCAGTCAAAATCAGCCCCAGCATTTT.

Comment on this clone: The junction departs from the called germline gene at one end, perhaps through a read error. CDR3 protein: CAWSVGGTTPGLF. The DNA for the CDR3 is TGTGCCTGGAGTGTAGGAGGTACCACCCCAGGACTCTTC. V gene TRBV30 combines with J gene TRBJ1-2; D remains unclear. Per germline, CDR1 GTSNPN and CDR2 SVGIG (reference sequence). There are 13 residues in the CDR3.

This chain joins TRBV28 and TRBJ2-7; D gene uncertain. CDR3 length equals 12 residues. Trimming shortened V by 5 bases and J by 6 bases, and 11 bases separated the two germline ends. Germline V gene data show CDR1 as MDHEN and CDR2 as SYDVKM. The CDR3 sequence is CASSPFTGEQYF. Here the CDR3 DNA reads TGTGCCAGCAGTCCTTTCACGGGCGAGCAGTACTTC. Based on the CDR3 plus reference TRBV28 and TRBJ2-7, the full variable domain is DVKVTQSSRYLVKRTGEKVFLECVQDMDHENMFWYRQDPGLGLRLIYFSYDVKMKEKGDIPEGYSVSREKKERFSLILESASTNQTSMYLCASSPFTGEQYFGPGTRLTVT.

The genes are TRBV7-8 and TRBJ2-7, with D possibly being TRBD2 (6 bases). Between the trimmed V and J ends, which lost 6 bases and 2 bases, there was a span of 14 bases. The CDR3 is 14 residues long. The germline CDR1 and CDR2 sequences are SGHVS and FQNEAQ. The CDR3 bases are TGTGCCAGCAGTCAGTGGACTACCACCTACGAGCAGTACTTC. It encodes CASSQWTTTYEQYF.

The chain uses TRBV5-1 and TRBJ2-1, with a tentative D call TRBD2 (5 bases). CDR1 SGHRS and CDR2 YFSETQ come from the germline V gene. The CDR3 covers 13 residues. V was pared by 7 bases and J by 9 bases, with 17 bases between. The CDR3 DNA sequence: TGCGCCAGCGGACGAAGCGGTGCGACTGAGCAGTTCTTC. This translates into CASGRSGATEQFF.

V gene TRBV7-2 combines with J gene TRBJ1-2, with TRBD1 as a possible D gene (5 bases). CDR3 length: 14 amino acids. CDR1 and CDR2 from the germline V gene are SGHTA and FQGNSA. V was shortened by 1 base and J by 8 bases, with 14 bases between the two germline ends. The CDR3 sequence is CASSLGRQLGGYTF. Here the CDR3 DNA reads TGTGCCAGCAGCTTAGGGCGACAGCTGGGAGGCTACACCTTC.

The rearrangement links TRBV5-1 to TRBJ2-7; 9 bases align to TRBD1. This CDR3 spans 14 amino acids. Germline CDR1 SGHRS, CDR2 YFSETQ. Unmatched junction bases numbered 9, after V lost 6 bases and J lost 5 bases. CDR3 sequence reads: CASNDPQGANEQYF. The CDR3 coding sequence is TGCGCCAGCAATGATCCACAGGGGGCCAACGAGCAGTACTTC.

V usage is TRBV5-1 and J usage is TRBJ2-1, with TRBD2 identical over 8 bases. V shed 0 bases, J shed 0 bases, and the junction held 5 bases outside the gene matches. There are 17 residues in the CDR3. Germline-derived CDR1 and CDR2 are SGHRS and YFSETQ. The CDR3 nucleotides are TGCGCCAGCAGCTTGGGTCGCGGGGGGAGCTCCTACAATGAGCAGTTCTTC. The encoded protein is CASSLGRGGSSYNEQFF.

V is TRBV28 and J is TRBJ2-2; D is uncertain. The ends were cut back, 6 bases at V and 2 bases at J, with 25 bases in the middle. Germline V gives CDR1 MDHEN, CDR2 SYDVKM. This CDR3 comprises 19 residues. The CDR3 is CASRPTIIAHIANTGELFF. CDR3 nucleotides: TGTGCCAGCAGACCCACAATCATCGCTCACATCGCCAACACCGGGGAGCTGTTTTTT.

The chain employs TRBV27 and TRBJ2-7; 7 nucleotides match TRBD2. With 2 bases clipped from V and 6 bases from J, the junction kept 10 bases outside the gene matches. Germline V gives CDR1 MNHEY, CDR2 SMNVEV (reference sequence). This CDR3 has 15 residues. The CDR3 here is CASSLTGDGRFEQYF. CDR3 DNA sequence: TGTGCCAGCAGTTTAACCGGAGACGGGAGGTTCGAGCAGTACTTC.

The chain combines TRBV6-1 with TRBJ2-1, with 7 bases fitting TRBD1. Looked up from germline, CDR1 is MNHNS and CDR2 is SASEGT. This CDR3 contains 15 residues. The trim removed 5 bases at V and 10 bases at J, leaving 14 bases unmatched. In DNA, the CDR3 is TGTGCCAGCAGTACTATCGGGACAGCCCTCGGGGAGCAGTTCTTC. It translates to CASSTIGTALGEQFF.

J is TRBJ1-4 and V is TRBV30, with D tentatively TRBD1 (6 bases). From germline, CDR1 is GTSNPN and CDR2 SVGIG (reference sequence). The CDR3 spans 14 residues. Trimming took 5 bases from V and 8 from J, leaving 18 bases between them. CDR3 sequence (DNA): TGTGCCTGGGACGGGGCAGGGGTTAAGGAAAAACTGTTTTTT. Translation: CAWDGAGVKEKLFF.

In its sample, this clone was seen once. The rearrangement links TRBV4-3 to TRBJ2-1, with 14 bases that match TRBD2. Germline assignment: CDR1 LGHNA and CDR2 YSLEER. CDR3 length equals 16 residues. J lost 9 bases, V lost 0 bases, and 4 bases had no gene match. CDR3 in DNA: TGCGCCAGCAGCCAAGATCCGACTAGCGGGAGGGGTGAGCAGTTCTTC. This sequence encodes CASSQDPTSGRGEQFF.

The chain carries TRBV28 and TRBJ1-1, with a possible D match to TRBD1 (6 bases). Germline V gene data show CDR1 as MDHEN and CDR2 as SYDVKM. V dropped 11 bases and J dropped 0 bases, with 13 bases sitting between them. This CDR3 has 13 amino acids. The CDR3 region is CAVGRGMNTEAFF. CDR3 nucleotides: TGTGCCGTGGGCAGGGGAATGAACACTGAAGCTTTCTTT. Supplemented by reference TRBV28 and TRBJ1-1, the full variable domain reads DVKVTQSSRYLVKRTGEKVFLECVQDMDHENMFWYRQDPGLGLRLIYFSYDVKMKEKGDIPEGYSVSREKKERFSLILESASTNQTSMYLCAVGRGMNTEAFFGQGTRLTVV.

V usage is TRBV4-2 and J usage is TRBJ1-2, with 7 bases fitting TRBD1. CDR1 and CDR2 from the germline V gene are LGHNA and YNFKEQ. The CDR3 consists of 17 residues. Trimming removed 3 bases from V and 0 bases from J; junction bases left unmatched: 10. The CDR3 DNA sequence: TGTGCCAGCAGCCAGAACAACAGGGGATCAGCTAACTATGGCTACACCTTC. This sequence encodes CASSQNNRGSANYGYTF.

This clone was detected a few times. The rearrangement uses TRBV5-5 and TRBJ1-5; the D gene is possibly TRBD1 (5 bases). CDR3 length equals 16 residues. Trimming left V 4 bases short and J 4 bases short, with 18 bases between. The germline CDR1 and CDR2 sequences are SGHKS and YYEKEE (reference sequence). In DNA form, the CDR3 reads TGTGCCAGCAGCCTACTGAGTGGAAGGGGAAATCAGCCCCAGCATTTT. Protein sequence: CASSLLSGRGNQPQHF.

The rearrangement links TRBV9 to TRBJ1-1, with D possibly being TRBD1 (5 bases). V gave up 7 bases and J gave up 2 bases, with 9 bases separating them. In germline, CDR1 is SGDLS, CDR2 YYNGEE. CDR3 length: 12 amino acids. For the CDR3, the DNA is TGTGCCAGCTCACAGGTTAACACTGAAGCTTTCTTT. It encodes CASSQVNTEAFF.

The chain recombines TRBV15 with TRBJ2-3, with TRBD2 matching over 7 bases. Germline CDR1 LNHNV, CDR2 YYDKDF (reference sequence). V was pared by 0 bases and J by 4 bases, with 7 bases of the junction left unmatched. The CDR3 totals 16 residues. The CDR3 DNA reads as TGTGCCACCAGCAGAGACGAGGGAGGGAGCGCAGATACGCAGTATTTT. This codes for CATSRDEGGSADTQYF.

This clone was observed a few times. This specimen includes other DNA sequences encoding the same CDR3. The V call is TRBV14, the J call TRBJ1-1; the D gene is possibly TRBD1 (5 bases). The V and J ends lost 4 bases and 2 bases respectively, with 8 bases between them. The CDR3 totals 13 residues. Germline loops: CDR1 SGHDN, CDR2 FVKESK. In DNA form, the CDR3 reads TGTGCCAGCAGCCTTGACAGAAACACTGAAGCTTTCTTT. This encodes CASSLDRNTEAFF.

The chain combines TRBV27 with TRBJ2-2; TRBD1 matches 7 bases. The V gene end was trimmed by 5 bases and the J gene end by 6 bases; junction bases not matched to a gene: 12. Germline CDR1 is MNHEY and CDR2 is SMNVEV (reference sequence). There are 16 residues in the CDR3. The DNA for the CDR3 is TGTGCCAGCAGTCCACACAGGGGAACCTCTTCCGGGGAGCTGTTTTTT. Translated, it gives CASSPHRGTSSGELFF.

This clone has more than one count but fewer than ten. The chain is built from TRBV19 and TRBJ1-1; D is ambiguous. The CDR3 is 13 amino acids. CDR1 is LNHDA, CDR2 SQIVND, per germline (reference sequence). V lost 6 bases to trimming and J lost 3 bases, with 11 bases between them. The DNA for the CDR3 is TGTGCCAGTAGAGCTCCGGTGGACACTGAAGCTTTCTTT. It encodes CASRAPVDTEAFF.

The rearrangement uses TRBV5-6 and TRBJ2-7; D uncertain. This CDR3 is built from 13 residues. Trimming removed 0 bases from V and 8 bases from J, with 12 bases in between. Germline loops: CDR1 SGHDT, CDR2 YYEEEE. CDR3 in DNA: TGTGCCAGCAGCTTGGCGCGGCAGCCCCAGCAGTACTTC. Encoded protein: CASSLARQPQQYF.

This chain links TRBV18 with TRBJ2-3; 7 bases align to TRBD2. The V gene's germline CDR1 is KGHSH and CDR2 LQKENI. The CDR3 totals 15 residues. After removal of 4 bases from V and 0 bases from J, the junction contained 4 bases not matched to a gene. The CDR3 sequence is CASSLGAGSTDTQYF. The CDR3 DNA reads TGTGCCAGCTCACTCGGAGCGGGGAGCACAGATACGCAGTATTTT.